This T cell receptor (beta chain) is drawn from a study of T cell repertoires in cytomegalovirus infection. TCRdb reprocessed the reads with MiXCR, giving one entry per CDR3 protein. The sample has around 450,000 distinct CDR3 sequences, approximately 31% seen once. The germline CDR1 and CDR2 sequences are LNHDA and SQIVND (reference sequence). The V end was cut by 11 bases, the J end by 5 bases, with 9 bases between. The CDR3 is 10 residues long. Sequencing was done on a sample of PBMCs. The chain employs TRBV19 and TRBJ2-5, with D possibly matching TRBD2 (6 bases). This receptor was identified in a human donor in good health (CMV status not recorded). Some clones in this sample may be carry-over from other donors' samples. DNA for the CDR3: TGTGCCGGCCGGGAGGAGACCCAGTACTTC. Translation: CAGREETQYF.